The clone carrying this T cell receptor beta chain was picked up one time. Its antigen is still unknown. The data were obtained in a study of cytomegalovirus exposure and HLA in healthy donors. Study-wide results and limits: Some public TCRs appeared in many individuals, while most sequences were rare.

The PCR contained 60 Vbeta and 13 Jbeta primers. Using immunoSEQ multiplex PCR, the repertoire was profiled, and TCRdb retains in-frame clones only, with some absent. The data hold roughly 180,000 clones, with approximately 80% observed a single time. Per the germline V gene, CDR1 is MDHEN and CDR2 is SYDVKM. V lost 2 bases to trimming and J lost 5 bases; unmatched junction nucleotides: 4. The CDR3 sequence is 14 residues long. The sequencing sample was made of PBMCs. The chain recombines TRBV28 with TRBJ2-3, with TRBD2 identical over 7 bases. This sequence was found in a man aged 18 to 30 in good health and CMV-seronegative. CDR3 sequence: CASSLAGVVDTQYF. The CDR3 DNA follows: TGTGCCAGCAGTTTAGCGGGAGTGGTAGATACGCAGTATTTT.